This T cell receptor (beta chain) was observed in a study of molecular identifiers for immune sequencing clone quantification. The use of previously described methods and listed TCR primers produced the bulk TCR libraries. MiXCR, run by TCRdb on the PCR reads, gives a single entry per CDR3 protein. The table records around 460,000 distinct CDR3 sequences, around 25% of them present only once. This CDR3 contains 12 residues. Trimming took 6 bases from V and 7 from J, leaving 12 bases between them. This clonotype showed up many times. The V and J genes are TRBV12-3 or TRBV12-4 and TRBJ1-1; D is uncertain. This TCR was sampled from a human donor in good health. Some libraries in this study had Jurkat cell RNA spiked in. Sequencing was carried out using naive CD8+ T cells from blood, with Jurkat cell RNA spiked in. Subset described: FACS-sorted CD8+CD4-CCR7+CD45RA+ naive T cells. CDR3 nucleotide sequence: TGTGCCAGCAGGATCGGAGGCAGTGAAGCTTTCTTT. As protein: CASRIGGSEAFF.